This record covers a single TCR beta chain. CDR3 length: 16 amino acids. The sample originates from a study of blood T cell repertoires in COVID-19. As for the study in general: Collection of acute and convalescent COVID-19 samples took place in the United States, Italy and Spain. Sources were T cells, B-cell-depleted T cells, or PBMCs; the material itself was cDNA or gDNA.

As originally analysed: It was from reference gene primer amplification that nucleated cell counts were estimated. The table came from immunoSEQ multiplex PCR; TCRdb's copy has only in-frame clones and leaves some out. Clone size and the V and J calls come from that table; the DNA yielded D and trimming. The sample includes 100,000 or so clones, under 95% of them seen just once. Sequenced material: peripheral blood. This sequence was found in a woman in her fifties or sixties in a cohort sampled during active COVID-19. The rearrangement uses TRBV21-1 and TRBJ2-1; TRBD1, the table's D call, lacks a check against the DNA. TRBV21-1 is an annotated pseudogene. CDR3 nucleotides: TGTGCCAGCAGCAGGGGGGACAGGTCGATCTACAATGAGCAGTTCTTC. Translated: CASSRGDRSIYNEQFF.